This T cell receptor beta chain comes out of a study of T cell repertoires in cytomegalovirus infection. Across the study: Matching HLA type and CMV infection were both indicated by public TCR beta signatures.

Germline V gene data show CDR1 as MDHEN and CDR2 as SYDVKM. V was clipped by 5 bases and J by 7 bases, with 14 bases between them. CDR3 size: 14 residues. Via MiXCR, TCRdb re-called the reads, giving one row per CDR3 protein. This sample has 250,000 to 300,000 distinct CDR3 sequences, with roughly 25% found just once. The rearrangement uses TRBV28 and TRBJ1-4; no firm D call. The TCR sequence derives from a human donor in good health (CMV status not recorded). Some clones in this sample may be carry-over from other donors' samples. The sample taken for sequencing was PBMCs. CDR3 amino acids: CASSRPRRSEKLFF. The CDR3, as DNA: TGTGCCAGCAGTAGGCCGCGACGAAGTGAAAAACTGTTTTTT.